The 28 T cell receptor beta chains listed next were all sequenced from one sample in a study of technical replicates of blood from a few donors. This table comes from immunoSEQ multiplex PCR, and its TCRdb copy is limited to in-frame clones, with some not included. The top ten hold roughly 0.4% of the sample, which has tens of thousands of clones, approximately 95% seen once. Sequencing was carried out using T cells isolated from PBMCs. The receptors stem from a human donor in good health.

The chain has TRBV2 and TRBJ2-3, with D tentatively TRBD1 (6 bases). V was pared by 5 bases and J by 1 base, with 16 bases between. Germline CDR1 SNHLY, CDR2 FYNNEI. This CDR3 contains 16 residues. The CDR3 loop is CASSQSWDTGTDTQYF. Written as DNA, the CDR3 is TGTGCCAGCAGTCAATCATGGGACACGGGCACAGATACGCAGTATTTT.

The chain links TRBV30 to TRBJ1-2; 7 nucleotides match TRBD1. With 4 bases clipped from V and 6 bases from J, the junction kept 5 bases outside the gene matches. The CDR3 sequence is 12 residues long. Per germline, CDR1 GTSNPN and CDR2 SVGIG (reference sequence). The chain's CDR3 is CAWKRDSNGYTF. CDR3 sequence (DNA): TGTGCCTGGAAAAGGGACAGTAATGGCTACACCTTC. Supplemented by reference TRBV30 and TRBJ1-2, the full variable domain reads SQTIHQWPATLVQPVGSPLSLECTVEGTSNPNLYWYRQAAGRGLQLLFYSVGIGQISSEVPQNLSASRPQDRQFILSSKKLLLSDSGFYLCAWKRDSNGYTFGSGTRLTVV.

V and J are TRBV2 and TRBJ1-1, with 10 bases that match TRBD1. Germline-derived CDR1 and CDR2 are SNHLY and FYNNEI. V trimming: 5 bases; J trimming: 1 base; junction bases outside the gene matches: 10. The CDR3 spans 17 residues. The CDR3 DNA sequence: TGTGCCAGCAGTTCCACCGGGACAGGGGTATCGAACACTGAAGCTTTCTTT. As protein: CASSSTGTGVSNTEAFF. Drawing the rest from reference TRBV2 and TRBJ1-1, the complete variable domain is EPEVTQTPSHQVTQMGQEVILRCVPISNHLYFYWYRQILGQKVEFLVSFYNNEISEKSEIFDDQFSVERPDGSNFTLKIRSTKLEDSAMYFCASSSTGTGVSNTEAFFGQGTRLTVV.

The chain employs TRBV10-3 and TRBJ2-1; 8 bases fit TRBD2. The CDR3 contains 15 residues. Trimming removed 6 bases from V and 4 bases from J; junction bases left unmatched: 8. Germline V lookup: CDR1 ENHRY, CDR2 SYGVKD. CDR3 DNA sequence: TGTGCCATCAGACTTACTAGCGGAGAATACAATGAGCAGTTCTTC. This sequence encodes CAIRLTSGEYNEQFF.

V gene TRBV30 combines with J gene TRBJ1-2, with D possibly being TRBD1 (5 bases). Trimming removed 5 bases from V and 4 bases from J, with 11 bases in between. The CDR3 is 12 residues long. Germline CDR1 GTSNPN, CDR2 SVGIG (reference sequence). Here the CDR3 reads CAWQGLSYGYTF. In DNA form, the CDR3 reads TGTGCCTGGCAGGGTCTGAGCTATGGCTACACCTTC.

The chain uses TRBV5-1 and TRBJ2-1; 7 positions match TRBD1. Losses at the gene ends were 4 bases for V and 1 base for J; bases not matched to a gene: 5. Germline V gene sequence: CDR1 SGHRS, CDR2 YFSETQ. This CDR3 contains 15 residues. CDR3 residues: CASSPAGGSYNEQFF. The CDR3 DNA is TGCGCCAGCAGCCCCGCAGGGGGATCCTACAATGAGCAGTTCTTC.

As regards this clone: Other DNA variants within this sample encode the same CDR3. V is TRBV9 and J is TRBJ1-1; D might be TRBD1 (5 bases). The CDR3 totals 13 residues. The germline V gene encodes CDR1 SGDLS and CDR2 YYNGEE. Trimming cost V 3 bases and J 1 base, with 7 bases left between them. The CDR3, as DNA: TGTGCCAGCAGCGAAACAGGGAACACTGAAGCTTTCTTT. Amino acids: CASSETGNTEAFF.

The genes are TRBV5-1 and TRBJ2-5; D gene ambiguous. V lost 2 bases to trimming and J lost 2 bases, with 10 bases between them. There are 14 residues in the CDR3. The germline gives CDR1 SGHRS, CDR2 YFSETQ. The CDR3 loop is CASSFWSDQETQYF. The CDR3 bases are TGCGCCAGCAGCTTCTGGAGCGATCAAGAGACCCAGTACTTC. The full variable domain, completed using reference TRBV5-1 and TRBJ2-5, is KAGVTQTPRYLIKTRGQQVTLSCSPISGHRSVSWYQQTPGQGLQFLFEYFSETQRNKGNFPGRFSGRQFSNSRSEMNVSTLELGDSALYLCASSFWSDQETQYFGPGTRLLVL.

The CDR3 reads CASSPQGWSTGELFF. In nucleotides, the CDR3 is TGTGCCAGCTCACCCCAGGGATGGAGCACCGGGGAGCTGTTTTTT. The V and J genes are TRBV18 and TRBJ2-2; perhaps TRBD1 as D (5 bases). V lost 3 bases and J 4 bases, leaving 12 bases between the germline ends. The germline CDR1 and CDR2 sequences are KGHSH and LQKENI. The CDR3 is made up of 15 amino acids.

This clone appeared once. The rearrangement links TRBV10-1 to TRBJ1-1; 8 nucleotides line up with TRBD1. V was pared by 3 bases and J by 7 bases, with 7 bases of the junction left unmatched. The CDR3 sequence is 14 residues long. CDR1 and CDR2 from the germline V gene are WNHNN and SYGVQD (reference sequence). As DNA, the CDR3 is TGCGCCAGCAGTGAAAGACAGGGGCTTGGTGAAGCTTTCTTT. This gives the protein CASSERQGLGEAFF.

This rearrangement joins TRBV28 to TRBJ1-2, with TRBD1 as a possible D gene (6 bases). V lost 1 base, J lost 4 bases, and 10 bases lay in between. CDR1 MDHEN and CDR2 SYDVKM come from the germline V gene. The length of the CDR3 is 14 residues. CDR3 in DNA: TGTGCCAGCAGTTTATACGACAGGTTCTATGGCTACACCTTC. Protein sequence: CASSLYDRFYGYTF.

The chain couples TRBV7-3 to TRBJ2-7; tentatively, D is TRBD2 (6 bases). There are 14 residues in the CDR3. Germline assignment: CDR1 SGHTA and CDR2 FQGTGA. The V end was cut by 1 base, the J end by 4 bases, with 11 bases between. The DNA of the CDR3 is TGTGCCAGCAGCTTAAGCGGGAATGGATACGAGCAGTACTTC. The encoded protein is CASSLSGNGYEQYF.

This clone has a single count. The genes are TRBV5-1 and TRBJ1-2; 8 bases are shared with TRBD1. This CDR3 comprises 14 residues. Looked up from germline, CDR1 is SGHRS and CDR2 is YFSETQ. The J segment lost 8 bases and the V segment lost 4 bases, leaving 10 bases of the junction unmatched. Here the CDR3 reads CASSLQDRAVGYTF. Written as DNA, the CDR3 is TGCGCCAGCAGCCTCCAGGACAGGGCGGTGGGCTACACCTTC.

The chain links TRBV7-2 to TRBJ2-1, with D possibly being TRBD2 (6 bases). Germline lookup yields CDR1 SGHTA and CDR2 FQGNSA. V was cut by 6 bases and J by 9 bases, with 18 bases left in between. The CDR3 sequence is 14 residues long. CDR3 sequence reads: CASRVKLAESEQFF. In nucleotides, the CDR3 is TGTGCCAGCAGAGTGAAACTAGCAGAGAGTGAGCAGTTCTTC. The full variable domain, rest sourced from reference TRBV7-2 and TRBJ2-1, is GAGVSQSPSNKVTEKGKDVELRCDPISGHTALYWYRQSLGQGLEFLIYFQGNSAPDKSGLPSDRFSAERTGGSVSTLTIQRTQQEDSAVYLCASRVKLAESEQFFGPGTRLTVL.

The rearrangement links TRBV5-1 to TRBJ2-7; tentative D call: TRBD1 (5 bases). V lost 4 bases and J lost 2, with 13 bases in between. The CDR3 length is 14 residues. Germline V CDR1 and CDR2: SGHRS, YFSETQ. CDR3 amino acids: CASSPSTGAYEQYF. CDR3 bases: TGCGCCAGCAGCCCCTCTACAGGTGCCTACGAGCAGTACTTC.

This chain uses TRBV9 with TRBJ2-1; D may be TRBD1 (5 bases). Trimming cost V 2 bases and J 6 bases, with 21 bases left between them. The CDR3 is 17 residues long. CDR1 and CDR2 from the germline V gene are SGDLS and YYNGEE. The DNA for the CDR3 is TGTGCCAGCAGCGTGCAGGGAACCGGGCCAGCCGGCAATGAGCAGTTCTTC. It yields the protein CASSVQGTGPAGNEQFF.

The chain links TRBV21-1 to TRBJ2-7; the tabulated D call, TRBD2, remains unverified against the DNA. TRBV21-1 is a documented pseudogene. There are 13 residues in the CDR3. CDR3 sequence reads: CASRSSGTRGQYF. In nucleotides, the CDR3 is TGTGCCAGTCGATCTAGCGGGACCCGAGGGCAGTACTTC.

This chain joins TRBV4-2 and TRBJ2-7; 8 nucleotides line up with TRBD1. The CDR3 has 15 amino acids. Germline V gene data show CDR1 as LGHNA and CDR2 as YNFKEQ. Germline trimming cut 4 bases from V and 6 bases from J; bases unmatched to any gene: 11. The CDR3 spells CASSLPQGANLEQYF. CDR3 bases: TGTGCCAGCAGCCTACCCCAGGGGGCAAACCTCGAGCAGTACTTC.

V usage is TRBV5-1 and J usage is TRBJ2-5; TRBD1 is a possible D gene (5 bases). The germline V gene encodes CDR1 SGHRS and CDR2 YFSETQ. The CDR3 totals 16 residues. Trimming removed 0 bases from V and 2 bases from J, with 14 bases in between. CDR3 sequence (DNA): TGCGCCAGCAGCTTGGCTGGGGCGGCATTTCAAGAGACCCAGTACTTC. Translated: CASSLAGAAFQETQYF.

The chain employs TRBV7-2 and TRBJ2-7; 8 positions agree with TRBD2. The V segment lost 1 base and the J segment 0 bases; nucleotides outside the gene matches: 2. Germline CDR1 and CDR2: SGHTA and FQGNSA. The CDR3 loop spans 15 amino acids. CDR3 sequence (DNA): TGTGCCAGCAGCTTAGTAGGGACTAGCTCCTACGAGCAGTACTTC. Translation: CASSLVGTSSYEQYF.

The chain carries TRBV28 and TRBJ2-7, with D tentatively TRBD1 (7 bases). The CDR3 extends over 17 amino acids. CDR1 and CDR2 from the germline V gene are MDHEN and SYDVKM. Trimming cost V 5 bases and J 4 bases, with 24 bases left between them. The CDR3 bases are TGTGCCAGCAGTCCGAACACCAACAGGGGAGGTAGATACGAGCAGTACTTC. Translated: CASSPNTNRGGRYEQYF.

The rearrangement links TRBV19 to TRBJ1-1; D call uncertain. Germline CDR1 and CDR2: LNHDA and SQIVND (reference sequence). CDR3 length equals 12 residues. V was clipped by 6 bases and J by 5 bases, with 10 bases between them. The CDR3 protein is CASSEAPTEAFF. The CDR3 nucleotides are TGTGCCAGTAGCGAAGCCCCTACTGAAGCTTTCTTT.

V is TRBV6-5 and J is TRBJ2-5, with 8 bases fitting TRBD1. In germline, CDR1 is MNHEY, CDR2 SVGAGI. The V gene end was trimmed by 5 bases and the J gene end by 1 base; junction bases not matched to a gene: 6. This CDR3 region has 15 residues. The CDR3 region has the DNA TGTGCCAGCAGTGCCACAGGGGGGACCCAAGAGACCCAGTACTTC. Its translation: CASSATGGTQETQYF.

The chain couples TRBV27 to TRBJ2-2; weak D call: TRBD2 (6 bases). CDR1 and CDR2 from the germline V gene are MNHEY and SMNVEV (reference sequence). Trimming took off 5 bases at V and 5 bases at J, with 15 bases between the two ends. This CDR3 has 15 residues. The CDR3 nucleotides read TGTGCCAGCAGTCCAGTTGGGGGGAGAACCGGGGAGCTGTTTTTT. Amino acid sequence: CASSPVGGRTGELFF.

This chain links TRBV4-1 with TRBJ2-7, with D possibly TRBD2 on 6 matching bases. Germline CDR1 is MGHRA and CDR2 is YSYEKL. The V and J ends lost 5 bases and 0 bases respectively, with 14 bases between them. This CDR3 is built from 15 residues. This chain's CDR3 is CASSEGLLSSYEQYF. The CDR3 region has the DNA TGCGCCAGCAGCGAGGGACTCCTAAGCTCCTACGAGCAGTACTTC.

The rearrangement uses TRBV19 and TRBJ2-7, with TRBD1 matching over 9 bases. The trim removed 6 bases at V and 7 bases at J, leaving 10 bases unmatched. This CDR3 contains 14 residues. From germline, CDR1 is LNHDA and CDR2 SQIVND (reference sequence). In DNA, the CDR3 is TGTGCCAGTAGACTTAAAACAGGGGGCTCGGAGCAGTACTTC. It is translated as CASRLKTGGSEQYF.

The count of this clone is one. V usage is TRBV13 and J usage is TRBJ1-1; D remains ambiguous. The germline gives CDR1 PRHDT, CDR2 FYEKMQ (reference sequence). Trimming pared 2 bases from V and 1 base from J, leaving 8 bases between. The CDR3 has 14 amino acids. The chain's CDR3 is CASSLNHRNTEAFF. The CDR3 nucleotides read TGTGCCAGCAGCTTAAATCACAGGAACACTGAAGCTTTCTTT.

The V gene is TRBV10-2, the J gene TRBJ2-7, with a weak D call TRBD1 (6 bases). CDR3 length: 13 amino acids. Trimming took 7 bases from V and 6 from J, leaving 16 bases between them. The germline CDR1 and CDR2 sequences are WSHSY and SAAADI. The CDR3 region is CASNQETGLEQYF. CDR3 sequence (DNA): TGCGCCAGCAACCAAGAAACAGGGCTCGAGCAGTACTTC.